These T cell receptor beta chains were read from a single sample in a study of T cells after yellow fever vaccination. Each CDR3 protein gets one entry after TCRdb re-called the 5' RACE reads with MiXCR. The repertoire holds about 360,000 distinct CDR3 sequences, with over 5% as singletons. Sequenced here: PBMCs, sampled 5 days after the yellow fever booster vaccination. The source is a man between 25 and 39 years old who received the YFV17D yellow fever vaccine. CDR3s include the opening cysteine and the closing phenylalanine or tryptophan. The D gene is left open where the match is weak. Size is omitted from some rows. Given values are once, few, many or a class for expanded clones.

V gene: TRBV27; J gene: TRBJ2-7; D gene: .; clone size: few; CDR3 DNA: TGTGCCAGCAGTTTAGTCAGATCCTACGAGCAGTACTTC; CDR3 protein: CASSLVRSYEQYF
V gene: TRBV20-1; J gene: TRBJ2-4; D gene: .; clone size: few; CDR3 DNA: TGCAGTGCCTTCGCTATATTATTAGCCAAAAACATTCAGTACTTC; CDR3 protein: CSAFAILLAKNIQYF
V gene: TRBV7-9; J gene: TRBJ2-4; D gene: .; clone size: many; CDR3 DNA: TGTGCCAGCAGCTTCGACAGCAAAAACATTCAGTACTTC; CDR3 protein: CASSFDSKNIQYF
V gene: TRBV30; J gene: TRBJ2-1; D gene: .; clone size: many; CDR3 DNA: TGTGCCTGGAGTTGGGAGAGCCCCCCGTTCTTC; CDR3 protein: CAWSWESPPFF
V gene: TRBV12-3/TRBV12-4; J gene: TRBJ2-1; D gene: .; clone size: many; CDR3 DNA: TGTGCCAGCAGTTTTCTGACTACCATCTACAATGAGCAGTTCTTC; CDR3 protein: CASSFLTTIYNEQFF
V gene: TRBV7-8; J gene: TRBJ2-2; D gene: TRBD2; clone size: few; CDR3 DNA: TGTGCCAGCAGCGAAACTAGCGGGAGGGCCGCCGGGGAGCTGTTTTTT; CDR3 protein: CASSETSGRAAGELFF
V gene: TRBV24-1; J gene: TRBJ2-1; D gene: .; clone size: .; CDR3 DNA: TGTGCCACCAGTGACTCAACCTACAATGAGCAGTTCTTC; CDR3 protein: CATSDSTYNEQFF
V gene: TRBV4-2; J gene: TRBJ2-7; D gene: TRBD1; clone size: many; CDR3 DNA: TGTGCCAGCAGCCAAGGGGTGGGACAGGGGGTCCACGAGCAGTACTTC; CDR3 protein: CASSQGVGQGVHEQYF
V gene: TRBV12-3/TRBV12-4; J gene: TRBJ2-5; D gene: TRBD1; clone size: many; CDR3 DNA: TGTGCCAGCAGTTCTGGGCGGACAAGGACAGGGGGCTGGGAGACCCAGTACTTC; CDR3 protein: CASSSGRTRTGGWETQYF
V gene: TRBV12-3/TRBV12-4; J gene: TRBJ1-5; D gene: TRBD1; clone size: few; CDR3 DNA: TGTGCCAGCAGCAGGGGGACGCATCAGCCCCAGCATTTT; CDR3 protein: CASSRGTHQPQHF
V gene: TRBV6-2/TRBV6-3; J gene: TRBJ1-5; D gene: .; clone size: many; CDR3 DNA: TGTGCCAGCCGAACCGGAGGGGTTAATCAGCCCCAGCATTTT; CDR3 protein: CASRTGGVNQPQHF